This TCR beta chain was recorded in a study of T cells in Graves' hyperthyroidism and ophthalmopathy (dated by TCRdb to the late 2010s). Notes on the research overall: Peripheral blood samples were taken at the time of initial diagnosis, prior to any treatment. TCR V-J signatures able to tell the groups apart were searched for in a discovery cohort of about a hundred patients, of whom 43 had Graves' ophthalmopathy and 55 to 60 had stable Graves' hyperthyroidism. Whether ophthalmopathy could be predicted prospectively was tested in an independent validation cohort made up of roughly 20 hyperthyroidism patients plus 17 patients who later progressed to ophthalmopathy. The roughly 91 discovery patients were randomly divided into training and test sets at a 7:3 ratio. The study also compared thyroid tissue and blood T-cell repertoires from 6 or 7 Graves' hyperthyroidism patients. Once sampling was done, hyperthyroidism patients were given methimazole at a starting dose of 30 mg daily, whereas ophthalmopathy patients were given high-dose intravenous methylprednisolone. According to the paper, TCR Vbeta CDR3 sequencing was carried out on approximately 140 peripheral blood samples, which came from more than 40 ophthalmopathy, fewer than 80 hyperthyroidism and roughly 17 progressor patients. Study-wide conclusions, independent of this receptor: Blood samples also contained most of the expanded thyroid clonotypes (frequency above 0.001), which suggests that blood repertoires may reflect thyroid immune responses. Ophthalmopathy was separated from stable hyperthyroidism by a 13 V-J signature model, with approximately 85% sensitivity and 81% to 82% specificity obtained in cross-validation and 80%/75% obtained in testing. During validation, the model predicted progression to ophthalmopathy a median of about 6.5 months ahead of onset, with more than 55% sensitivity and about 75% specificity. Sample size was not statistically predetermined, and investigators were not blinded to group allocation.

The V end gives up 0 bases and the J end 5 bases, leaving 2 bases in the junction not matched to a gene. CDR1 SEHNR and CDR2 FQNEAQ are derived from the germline V gene (reference sequence). From its cysteine to its phenylalanine, the CDR3 spans 14 amino acids. Just the 42-base CDR3 DNA is kept, in frame starting at base 1. With respect to this clonotype: Its specific antigen is unknown. Within one base of it there is no much larger clone, and no base qualities were kept.

The TCR beta CDR3 regions were amplified from RNA transcripts. A first-round RT-PCR of the TCR CDR3 used the HTBI primer set with the Qiagen OneStep RT-PCR kit. Libraries were constructed in a second round of multiplex PCR, after which size selection and purification were carried out. The libraries were sequenced on an Illumina HiSeq2000 using paired-end 100 bp reads. For the original study's pipeline: Raw data were processed with SOAPnuke, discarding reads with adapters, uncalled bases, mean Phred below 15, or no exact constant-primer or identifier match. COPE v1.2.5 was used to merge the high-quality paired reads, and each unique nucleotide sequence was defined as a clonotype. MiTCR v1.1 was used to align clonotypes to the IMGT TRBV, TRBD and TRBJ reference segments. Only V-J combinations with frequency above 0.0001, covering about 99% of repertoires, were analysed. A TCS score was defined as the ratio between F50 (clonal expansion) and ExV (chaos), using BLOSUM62-based TCRdist between CDR3 peptides within each V-J. Welch's t-statistics and random forest reduced around 510 V-J features to fewer than 15, which were used in a naive Bayes classifier (R e1071). TCRdb redid the processing of the public reads, applying fastp at Q25 and MiXCR, and retained in-frame beta chains. Rows with one shared CDR3 protein collapse into an entry with the most common genes and DNA. TCRdb, rather than the study authors, made the V and J calls. This sample gives fewer than 450,000 distinct CDR3 sequences in total; 11% to 15% of them show up just once. Around 28% of the sample is held by the ten biggest clonotypes.

Ophthalmopathy patients had moderately to severely active disease, with a Clinical Activity Score of 3 or more, a NOSPECS grade of 4 or more, and a disease duration of less than 3 months. Exclusion was applied to patients with uncontrolled infections, other autoimmune diseases, pregnancy or lactation. Diagnoses were based on clinical symptoms, serum thyroxine and TRAb, thyroid ultrasound and orbital computed tomography. PBMCs were separated from 7.5 to 10 ml of fresh peripheral blood using Ficoll-Paque density gradient centrifugation. Total RNA was extracted with Trizol reagent, and quality was checked on an Agilent 2100 Bioanalyzer.

Rearrangement joined TRBV7-9 to TRBJ2-5, with 8 central nucleotides matching TRBD2. This clonotype was sampled from a man between 45 and 60 years old with Graves' ophthalmopathy. Sequenced input: blood. CDR3 reads: CASSLALAAETQYF. Here is the DNA: TGTGCCAGCAGCTTAGCACTAGCGGCGGAGACCCAGTACTTC.